Here is one T cell receptor beta chain with its context. Its antigen is currently unknown. The record originates from a study of T cell responses to AZD1222 COVID-19 vaccine. Overall study results and limits: CD4 TCRs associated with vaccination spanned spike, dominating at 160-218 and 743-854. Baseline serology detected seropositivity in only six AZD1222 recipients. Compared with day 0, the breadth and depth of the Spike-specific TCR repertoire rose significantly after two doses of AZD1222. Possibly, clonal diversity was underestimated; donors were largely white British and included more females.

The repertoire was sequenced with immunoSEQ multiplex PCR; TCRdb's copy has only in-frame clones and lacks some. The table has tens of thousands of clones, around 91% seen once. The ends were cut back, 1 base at V and 6 bases at J, with 12 bases in the middle. Germline assignment: CDR1 LGHDT and CDR2 YNNKEL (reference sequence). This CDR3 comprises 14 residues. Here the sequenced sample was peripheral blood, taken on day 0 of AZD1222 vaccination. J is TRBJ1-1 and V is TRBV3-1 (or the pseudogene TRBV3-2); D gene ambiguous. The source of this sequence is an adult in good health. CDR3 coding DNA: TGTGCCAGCAGCCAAGTTCGGTCAGACTCTGAAGCTTTCTTT. Amino acids: CASSQVRSDSEAFF.